The clone carrying this T cell receptor (beta chain) was seen a few times. Its antigen is not identified. The data originate from a study of T cells after yellow fever vaccination. Study results and caveats: Most primary-vaccination clones recurred post-booster (roughly 97% CD4, around 90% CD8).

The CDR3 consists of 13 residues. Trimming took 5 bases from V and 4 from J, leaving 11 bases between them. Via MiXCR, TCRdb re-called the 5' RACE reads, giving one row per CDR3 protein. Seen here are 310,000 or so distinct CDR3 sequences, 6.8% observed once, and the top ten hold 18%. Sequencing used PBMCs, obtained about 41 days after the first yellow fever vaccination. The gene calls are TRBV12-3 or TRBV12-4 and TRBJ1-2; D call uncertain. The TCR was taken from a man aged 18 to 30 who received the YFV17D yellow fever vaccine. The CDR3 nucleotides read TGTGCCAGCAGTCCATCCGGAGGCTATGGCTACACCTTC. As protein: CASSPSGGYGYTF.